This T cell receptor (beta chain) was retrieved from a study of T cell responses to AZD1222 COVID-19 vaccine (dated by TCRdb to 2020 to 2022). Study-wide context: TCR sequencing covered approximately 230 trial participants: around 210 given two doses of AZD1222 and approximately 25 given two doses of MenACWY control vaccine. Trial participants were enrolled by age into subgroups of 18-55, 56-69 and 70-plus years, and around 150, 29 and 61 TCR-sequenced participants, respectively, were included in these subgroups.

In regard to this clone: It lacks a known antigen. Per-nucleotide qualities are absent, and no much larger clonotype sits a single base away.

The CDR3 regions of human TCRbeta chains were analyzed by immunosequencing. The study's processing was this. TCRs in the repertoires were compared against a reference library of SARS-CoV-2-specific TCRs that had been generated with the MIRA antigen-specificity platform. Breadth was defined as the fraction of unique TCRs that were SARS-CoV-2-associated, and depth was defined as the fraction of total T cells that were SARS-CoV-2-associated. Each spike-specific TCR was assigned to its reactive spike region and to a CD4 or CD8 class using the MIRA data. Log10-transformed breadth and depth values were compared by one-way ANOVA with Sidak's multiple comparisons tests. The clones in this table, taken by TCRdb from immuneACCESS, are in-frame only. Not every clone is retained; where verified, under half of the shortfall comes from an unresolved V gene, and the cause of the rest is unknown. V and J calls and clone size are given by that table; D and trimming were obtained from the DNA. The sample table records 150,000 or so clones; 82% of these occur just once. The ten largest account for about 4% of the sample.

Summary of the overall study and its limitations: Because no day 14 peak-response samples were available, the repertoires could be characterized only after the peak T cell response. Only six AZD1222 recipients were SARS-CoV-2 seropositive at baseline, limiting conclusions about previously exposed vaccinees. Nearly half of unique spike-specific TCRs reportedly recognized epitopes outside regions mutated in the B.1.351 and B.1.1.7 variants. Participants were mostly white British and included more females than males, and it was suggested by the authors that clonal diversity may have been underestimated. In the small 56-69-year group, the increase in depth fell short of significance, most likely because of low power. A significant rise in spike-specific TCR breadth and depth was observed after two AZD1222 doses relative to day 0 and relative to MenACWY recipients. The whole spike protein was spanned by vaccine-associated CD4 TCRs, and dominant responses were seen in regions 160-218 and 743-854.

CDR1 and CDR2 are read off the germline V gene as WSHSY and SAAADI. Germline trimming amounts to 8 bases on V and 8 bases on J, with 3 as the count of junction bases outside the gene matches. The CDR3 has 11 amino acids, counting the end cysteine and phenylalanine. Of all the DNA, just the CDR3 is kept, 33 bases in frame from base 1. The sample's time point label, in plain terms: baseline before first vaccination. The treatment or condition label, as the study defines it: meningococcal conjugate vaccine given as trial control. Vaccinee samples were obtained from the UK trials COV001 and COV002, which included a single-blind randomized controlled phase 2/3 trial of AZD1222 (ChAdOx1 nCoV-19) in healthy adults. For TCRbeta chain sequencing, PBMC samples were collected from trial participants at day 0 and at day 28 after the second dose.

Sequencing was performed on peripheral blood, taken on day 0 of MenACWY control vaccination. Here the chain combines TRBV10-2 and TRBJ2-4, and 7 bases in between align with TRBD2. The receptor's source is an adult in good health. The CDR3 is CASSRGDIQYF. The nucleotides are TGCGCCAGCTCCCGGGGGGACATTCAGTACTTC.